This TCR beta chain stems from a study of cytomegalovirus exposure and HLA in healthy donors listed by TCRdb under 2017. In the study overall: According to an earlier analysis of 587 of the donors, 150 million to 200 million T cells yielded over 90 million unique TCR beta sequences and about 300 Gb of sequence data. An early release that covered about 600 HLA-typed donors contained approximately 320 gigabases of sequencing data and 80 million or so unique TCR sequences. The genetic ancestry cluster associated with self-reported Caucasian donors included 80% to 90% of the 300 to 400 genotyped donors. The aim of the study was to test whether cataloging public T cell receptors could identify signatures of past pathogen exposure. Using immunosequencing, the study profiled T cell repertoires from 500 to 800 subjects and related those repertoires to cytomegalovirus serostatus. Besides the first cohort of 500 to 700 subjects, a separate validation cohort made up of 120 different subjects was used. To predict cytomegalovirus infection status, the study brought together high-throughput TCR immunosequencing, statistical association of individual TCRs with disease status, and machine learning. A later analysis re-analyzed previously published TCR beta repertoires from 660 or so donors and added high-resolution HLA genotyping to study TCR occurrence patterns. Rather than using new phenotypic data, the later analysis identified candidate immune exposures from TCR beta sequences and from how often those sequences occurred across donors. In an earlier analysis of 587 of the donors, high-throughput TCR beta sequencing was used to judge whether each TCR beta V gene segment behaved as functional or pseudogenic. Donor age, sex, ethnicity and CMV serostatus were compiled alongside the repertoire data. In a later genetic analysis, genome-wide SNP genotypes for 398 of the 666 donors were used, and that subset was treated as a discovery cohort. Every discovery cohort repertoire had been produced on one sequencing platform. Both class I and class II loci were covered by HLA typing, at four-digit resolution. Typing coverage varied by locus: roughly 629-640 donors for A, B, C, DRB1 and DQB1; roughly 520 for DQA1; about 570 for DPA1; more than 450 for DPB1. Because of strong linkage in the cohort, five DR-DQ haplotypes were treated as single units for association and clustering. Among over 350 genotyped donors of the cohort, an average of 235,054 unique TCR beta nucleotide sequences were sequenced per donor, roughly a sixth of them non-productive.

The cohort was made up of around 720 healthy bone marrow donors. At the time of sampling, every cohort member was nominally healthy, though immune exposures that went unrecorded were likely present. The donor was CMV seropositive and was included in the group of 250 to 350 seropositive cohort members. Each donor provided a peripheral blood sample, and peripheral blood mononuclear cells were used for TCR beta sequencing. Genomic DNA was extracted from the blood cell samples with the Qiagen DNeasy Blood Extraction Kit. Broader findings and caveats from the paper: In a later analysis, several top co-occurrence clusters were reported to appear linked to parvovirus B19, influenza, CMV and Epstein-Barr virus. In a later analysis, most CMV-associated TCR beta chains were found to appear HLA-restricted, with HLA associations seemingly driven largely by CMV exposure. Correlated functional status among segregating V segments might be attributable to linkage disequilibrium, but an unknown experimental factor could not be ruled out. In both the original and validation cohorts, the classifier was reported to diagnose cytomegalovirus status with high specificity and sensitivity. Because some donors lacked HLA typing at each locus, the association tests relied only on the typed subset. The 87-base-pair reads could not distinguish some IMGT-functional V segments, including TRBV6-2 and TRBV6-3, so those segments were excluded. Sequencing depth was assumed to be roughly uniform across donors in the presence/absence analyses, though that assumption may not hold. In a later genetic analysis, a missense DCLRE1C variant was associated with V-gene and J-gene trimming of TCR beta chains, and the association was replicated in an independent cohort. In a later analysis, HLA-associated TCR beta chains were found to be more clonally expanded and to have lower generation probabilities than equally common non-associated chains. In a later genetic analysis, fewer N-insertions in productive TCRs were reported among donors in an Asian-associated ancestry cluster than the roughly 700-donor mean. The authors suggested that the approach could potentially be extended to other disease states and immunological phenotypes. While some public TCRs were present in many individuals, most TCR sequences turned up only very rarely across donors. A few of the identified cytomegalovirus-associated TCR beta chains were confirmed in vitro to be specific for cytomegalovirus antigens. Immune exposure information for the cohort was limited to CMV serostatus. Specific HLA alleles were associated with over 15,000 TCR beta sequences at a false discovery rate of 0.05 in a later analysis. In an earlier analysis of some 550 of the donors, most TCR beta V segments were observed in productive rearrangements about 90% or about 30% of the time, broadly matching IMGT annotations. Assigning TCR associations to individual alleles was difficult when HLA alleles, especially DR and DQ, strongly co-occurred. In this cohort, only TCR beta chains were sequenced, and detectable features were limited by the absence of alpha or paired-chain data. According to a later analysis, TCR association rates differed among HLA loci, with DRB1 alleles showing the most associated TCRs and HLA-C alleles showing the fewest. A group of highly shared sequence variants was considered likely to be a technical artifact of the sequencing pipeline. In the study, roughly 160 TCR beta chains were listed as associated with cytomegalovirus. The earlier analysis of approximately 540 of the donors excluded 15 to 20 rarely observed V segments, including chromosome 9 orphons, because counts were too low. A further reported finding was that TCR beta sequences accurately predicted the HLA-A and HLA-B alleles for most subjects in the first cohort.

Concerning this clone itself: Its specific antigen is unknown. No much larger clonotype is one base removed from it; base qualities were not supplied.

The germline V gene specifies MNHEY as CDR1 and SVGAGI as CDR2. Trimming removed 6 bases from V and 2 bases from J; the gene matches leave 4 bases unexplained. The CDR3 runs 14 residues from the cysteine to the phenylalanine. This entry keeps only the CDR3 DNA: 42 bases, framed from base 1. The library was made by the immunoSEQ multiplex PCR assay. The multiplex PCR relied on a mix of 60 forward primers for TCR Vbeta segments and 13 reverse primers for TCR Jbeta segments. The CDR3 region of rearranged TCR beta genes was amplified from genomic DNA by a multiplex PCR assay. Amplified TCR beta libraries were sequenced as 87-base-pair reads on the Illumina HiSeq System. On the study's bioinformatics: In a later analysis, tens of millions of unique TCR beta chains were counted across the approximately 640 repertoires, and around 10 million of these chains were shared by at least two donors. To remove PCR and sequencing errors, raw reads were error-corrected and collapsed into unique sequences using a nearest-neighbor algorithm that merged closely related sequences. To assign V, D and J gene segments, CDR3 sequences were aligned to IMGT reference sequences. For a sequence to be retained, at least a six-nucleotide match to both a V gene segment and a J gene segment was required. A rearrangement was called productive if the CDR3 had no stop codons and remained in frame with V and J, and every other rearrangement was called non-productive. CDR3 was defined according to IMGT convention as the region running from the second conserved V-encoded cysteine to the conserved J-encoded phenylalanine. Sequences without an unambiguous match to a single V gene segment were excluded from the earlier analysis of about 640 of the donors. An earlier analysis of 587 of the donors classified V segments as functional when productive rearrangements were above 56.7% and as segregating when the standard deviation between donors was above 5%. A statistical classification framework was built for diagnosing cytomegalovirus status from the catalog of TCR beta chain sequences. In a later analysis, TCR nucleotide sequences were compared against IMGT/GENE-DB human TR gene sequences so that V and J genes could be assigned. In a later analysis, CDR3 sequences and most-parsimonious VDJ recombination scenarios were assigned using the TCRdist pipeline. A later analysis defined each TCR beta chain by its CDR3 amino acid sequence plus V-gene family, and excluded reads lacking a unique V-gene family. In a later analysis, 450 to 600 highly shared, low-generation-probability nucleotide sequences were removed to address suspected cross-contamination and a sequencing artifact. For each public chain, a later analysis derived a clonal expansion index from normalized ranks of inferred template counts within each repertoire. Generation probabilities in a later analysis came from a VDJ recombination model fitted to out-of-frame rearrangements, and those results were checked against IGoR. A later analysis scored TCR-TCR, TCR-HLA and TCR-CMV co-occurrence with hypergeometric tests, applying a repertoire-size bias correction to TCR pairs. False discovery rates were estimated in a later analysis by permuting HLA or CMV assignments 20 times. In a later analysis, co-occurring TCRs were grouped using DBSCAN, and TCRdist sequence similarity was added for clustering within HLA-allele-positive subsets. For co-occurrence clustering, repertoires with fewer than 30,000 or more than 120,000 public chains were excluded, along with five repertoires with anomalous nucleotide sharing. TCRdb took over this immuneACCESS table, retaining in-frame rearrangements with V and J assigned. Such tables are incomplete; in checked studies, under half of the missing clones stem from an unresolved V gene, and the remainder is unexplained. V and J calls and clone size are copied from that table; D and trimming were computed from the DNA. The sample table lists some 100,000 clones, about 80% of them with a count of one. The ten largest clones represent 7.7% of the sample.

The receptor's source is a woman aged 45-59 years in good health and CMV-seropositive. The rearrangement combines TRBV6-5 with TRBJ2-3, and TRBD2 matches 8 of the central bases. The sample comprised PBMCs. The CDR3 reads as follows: CASSRGGLTDTQYF. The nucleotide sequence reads TGTGCCAGCAGCCGCGGGGGGCTCACAGATACGCAGTATTTT.